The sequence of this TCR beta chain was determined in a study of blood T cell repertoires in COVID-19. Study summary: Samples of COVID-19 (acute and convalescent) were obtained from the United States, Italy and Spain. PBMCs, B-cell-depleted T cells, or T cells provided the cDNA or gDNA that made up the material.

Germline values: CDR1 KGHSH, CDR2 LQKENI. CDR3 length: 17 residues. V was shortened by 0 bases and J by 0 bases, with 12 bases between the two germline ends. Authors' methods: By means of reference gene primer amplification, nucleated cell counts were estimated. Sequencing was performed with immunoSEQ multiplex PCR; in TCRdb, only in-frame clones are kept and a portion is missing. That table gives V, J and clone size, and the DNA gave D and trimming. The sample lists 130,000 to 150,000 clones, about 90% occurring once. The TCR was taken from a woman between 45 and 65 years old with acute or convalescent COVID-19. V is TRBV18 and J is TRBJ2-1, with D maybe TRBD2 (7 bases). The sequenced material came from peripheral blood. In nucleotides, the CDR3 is TGTGCCAGCTCACCACCTGGGGGCGGGGGCTCCTACAATGAGCAGTTCTTC. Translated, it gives CASSPPGGGGSYNEQFF.